Below are 7 T cell receptor beta chains sequenced from a single sample in a study of blood T cell repertoires in COVID-19 (dated by TCRdb to the early 2020s). Receptor amplification or capture employed the immunoSEQ multiplex PCR assay. This immuneACCESS table, as held by TCRdb, lists in-frame sequences with V and J called but not all clones. Of the missing ones, under half trace to an unresolved V gene in checked studies; the others have no known cause. This sample is represented by about 100,000 clones; around 81% of them were singletons. The ten largest make up about an eighth of the sample. The sequencing input was peripheral blood. The receptors come from a man between 50 and 59 years old with active or convalescent COVID-19.

In this sample, this clone turned up a few times. The chain recombines TRBV5-1 with TRBJ1-5; no reliable D call. The CDR3 is made up of 14 amino acids. Trimming cost V 0 bases and J 7 bases, with 11 bases left between them. Germline V gene data show CDR1 as SGHRS and CDR2 as YFSETQ. CDR3: CASSLDGSGQPQHF. DNA of the CDR3: TGCGCCAGCAGCTTGGATGGGAGTGGACAGCCCCAGCATTTT.

The rearrangement uses TRBV9 and TRBJ2-5; D not resolved. The CDR3 consists of 15 residues. CDR1 is SGDLS, CDR2 YYNGEE, per germline. V lost 2 bases, J lost 7 bases, and 18 bases lay in between. CDR3 DNA sequence: TGTGCCAGCAGCGTTCAAGACACTTCGGAAGGGACCCAGTACTTC. Translation gives CASSVQDTSEGTQYF.

J is TRBJ2-6 and V is TRBV28, with D possibly matching TRBD2 (7 bases). Trimming shortened V by 2 bases and J by 12 bases, and 14 bases separated the two germline ends. The CDR3 spans 14 residues. Germline V gene lookup returns CDR1 MDHEN and CDR2 SYDVKM. CDR3 nucleotide sequence: TGTGCCAGCAGTTTAGTACAGGGAGGGGTCGTCCTGACTTTC. Protein sequence: CASSLVQGGVVLTF.

The chain is built from TRBV10-3 and TRBJ1-1; 10 positions agree with TRBD1. Germline CDR1 ENHRY, CDR2 SYGVKD. V trimming: 6 bases; J trimming: 5 bases; junction bases outside the gene matches: 6. The length of the CDR3 is 14 residues. DNA of the CDR3: TGTGCCATCAGGACAGGGGGCGCGGGAACTGAAGCTTTCTTT. As protein: CAIRTGGAGTEAFF.

This CDR3 is CAWSRVASTDTQYF. CDR3 DNA: TGTGCCTGGAGTCGGGTGGCCAGCACAGATACGCAGTATTTT. The genes are TRBV30 and TRBJ2-3; D not resolved. The CDR3 consists of 14 residues. The ends were cut back, 2 bases at V and 0 bases at J, with 9 bases in the middle. From germline, CDR1 is GTSNPN and CDR2 SVGIG (reference sequence).

This clone was observed a single time. The chain couples TRBV6-5 to TRBJ2-3, with D possibly being TRBD2 (7 bases). Germline V gene data show CDR1 as MNHEY and CDR2 as SVGAGI. The ends were cut back, 6 bases at V and 4 bases at J, with 17 bases in the middle. CDR3 length: 15 residues. The CDR3 loop reads CASSVSGRGPDTQYF. In nucleotides, the CDR3 is TGTGCCAGCAGCGTGTCGGGGCGGGGGCCAGATACGCAGTATTTT.

This chain connects TRBV11-1 to TRBJ1-1, with a weak D call TRBD1 (6 bases). Germline V gene sequence: CDR1 SGHAT, CDR2 FQDESV (reference sequence). The V and J ends lost 3 bases and 5 bases respectively, with 16 bases between them. CDR3 length: 15 residues. The CDR3 here is CASSLGNRGRTEAFF. CDR3 DNA sequence: TGTGCCAGCAGCTTGGGAAATAGGGGGAGAACTGAAGCTTTCTTT.